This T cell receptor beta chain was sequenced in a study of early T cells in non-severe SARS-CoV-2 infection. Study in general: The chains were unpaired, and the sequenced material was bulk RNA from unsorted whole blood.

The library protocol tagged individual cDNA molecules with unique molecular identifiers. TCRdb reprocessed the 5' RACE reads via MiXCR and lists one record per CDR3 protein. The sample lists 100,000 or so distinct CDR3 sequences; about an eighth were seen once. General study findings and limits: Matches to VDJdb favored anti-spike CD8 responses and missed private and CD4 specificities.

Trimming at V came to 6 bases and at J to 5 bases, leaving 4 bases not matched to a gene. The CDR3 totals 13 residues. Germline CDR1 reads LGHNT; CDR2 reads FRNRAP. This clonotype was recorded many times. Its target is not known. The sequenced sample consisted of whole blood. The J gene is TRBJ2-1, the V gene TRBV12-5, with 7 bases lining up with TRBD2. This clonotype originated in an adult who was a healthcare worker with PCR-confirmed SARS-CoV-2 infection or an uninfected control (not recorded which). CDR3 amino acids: CASGQGTNNEQFF. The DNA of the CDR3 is TGTGCTAGTGGCCAAGGGACTAACAATGAGCAGTTCTTC.